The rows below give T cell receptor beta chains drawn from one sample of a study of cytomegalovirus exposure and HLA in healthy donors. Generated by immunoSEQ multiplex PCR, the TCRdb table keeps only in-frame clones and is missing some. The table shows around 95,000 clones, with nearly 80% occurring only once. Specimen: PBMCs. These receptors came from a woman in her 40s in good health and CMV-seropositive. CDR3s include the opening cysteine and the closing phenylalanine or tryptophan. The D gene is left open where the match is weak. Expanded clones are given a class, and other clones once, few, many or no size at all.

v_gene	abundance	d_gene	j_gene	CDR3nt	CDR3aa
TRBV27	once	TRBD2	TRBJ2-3	TGTGCCAGCAGTTTAGTAGCGGGAGGGCCATATACGCAGTATTTT	CASSLVAGGPYTQYF
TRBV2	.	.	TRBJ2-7	TGTGCCAGCAGTGAATGGGTACAGTCCTACGAGCAGTACTTC	CASSEWVQSYEQYF
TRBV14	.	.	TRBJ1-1	TGTGCCAGCAGCCAAGGGTGGGGGGTTGACACTGAAGCTTTCTTT	CASSQGWGVDTEAFF
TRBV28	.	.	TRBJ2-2	TGTGCCAGCAGTTCCGGGGAAACCGGGGAGCTGTTTTTT	CASSSGETGELFF
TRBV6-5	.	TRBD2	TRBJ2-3	TGTGCCAGCAGTACCGGGACTAGCCCCACAGATACGCAGTATTTT	CASSTGTSPTDTQYF
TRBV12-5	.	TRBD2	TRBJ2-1	TGTGCTAGTGGTTTGGAAGTGGTTTTAGCGGGCCGCAATGAGCAGTTCTTC	CASGLEVVLAGRNEQFF
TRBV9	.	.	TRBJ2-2	TGTGCCAGCAGCCCTTGGGCAGCTCCGAACACCGGGGAGCTGTTTTTT	CASSPWAAPNTGELFF
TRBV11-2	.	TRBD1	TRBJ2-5	TGTGCCAGCAGCTTAGGTGGGACAGAGATGGAGACCCAGTACTTC	CASSLGGTEMETQYF
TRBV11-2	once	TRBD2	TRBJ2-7	TGTGCCAGCAGCTTTACAGCGGGAAAGAGCGGGCAGTACTTC	CASSFTAGKSGQYF
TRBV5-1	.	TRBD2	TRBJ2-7	TGCGCCAGCAGCTTGTTGGGGACTAGCGACTACGAGCAGTACTTC	CASSLLGTSDYEQYF
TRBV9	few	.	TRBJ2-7	TGTGCCAGCAGCGTAGCTAGTCTTGAAAGCGAGCAGTACTTC	CASSVASLESEQYF
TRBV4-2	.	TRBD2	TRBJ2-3	TGTGCCAGCAGCCACTATGGGACTAGCGGGAGCACAGATACGCAGTATTTT	CASSHYGTSGSTDTQYF
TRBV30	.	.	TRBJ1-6	TGTGCCTGGAGTGTACATGGGGACTTCTCACCCCTCCACTTT	CAWSVHGDFSPLHF
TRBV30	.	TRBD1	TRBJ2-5	TGTGCCTGGAGTGCCTACACAGGGGGGACAGAGACCCAGTACTTC	CAWSAYTGGTETQYF
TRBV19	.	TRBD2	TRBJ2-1	TGTGCCAGTAGTACGACTAGCGGGAGGGCCAACAATGAGCAGTTCTTC	CASSTTSGRANNEQFF
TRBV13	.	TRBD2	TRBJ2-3	TGTGCCAGCAGCTTACCGGGACTAGCGGAAGGCGATACGCAGTATTTT	CASSLPGLAEGDTQYF
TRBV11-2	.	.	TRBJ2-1	TGTGCCAGCAGCCCCTGGCTAGCGTGGGGTTACAATGAGCAGTTCTTC	CASSPWLAWGYNEQFF
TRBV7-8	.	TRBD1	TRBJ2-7	TGTGCCAGCAGCCCAGGGGGCTACGAGCAGTACTTC	CASSPGGYEQYF
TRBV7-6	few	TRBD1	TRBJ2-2	TGTGCCAGCAAACGGACAGGGAAGAACACCGGGGAGCTGTTTTTT	CASKRTGKNTGELFF
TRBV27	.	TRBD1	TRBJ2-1	TGTGCCAGCAGTTTATGGCAGGGGGCCACCTACAATGAGCAGTTCTTC	CASSLWQGATYNEQFF
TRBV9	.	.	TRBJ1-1	TGTGCCAGCAGCGTAGTGACGTTCGGGACTGAAGCTTTCTTT	CASSVVTFGTEAFF
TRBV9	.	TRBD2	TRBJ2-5	TGTGCCAGCAGCGTAGATGGGCTAGCGGAACAAGAGACCCAGTACTTC	CASSVDGLAEQETQYF
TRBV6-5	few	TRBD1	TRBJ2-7	TGTGCCAGCAGTTTCACAGGGGGCGAGCAGTACTTC	CASSFTGGEQYF
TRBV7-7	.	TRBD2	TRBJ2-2	TGTGCTAGCAGCTTCGGGGGGGAGGCCGGGGAGCTGTTTTTT	CASSFGGEAGELFF
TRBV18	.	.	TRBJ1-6	TGTGCCAGCTCACCAGGACTCGATAATTCACCCCTCCACTTT	CASSPGLDNSPLHF
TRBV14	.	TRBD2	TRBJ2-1	TGTGCCAGCAGCCAAAACGCGGGAGGCCCGGGAGGGAGTGAGCAGTTCTTC	CASSQNAGGPGGSEQFF
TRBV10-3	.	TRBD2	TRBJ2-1	TGTGCCATCAGTGAGTCTGCGGGGGCCTACAATGAGCAGTTCTTC	CAISESAGAYNEQFF